This entry lists 22 T cell receptor beta chains sequenced from one sample in a study of graft-versus-host responses after intestinal transplantation. The antigens for these receptors are not known. Profiled with immunoSEQ multiplex PCR; TCRdb holds only in-frame clones, not every one. Altogether about 96,000 clones are present, 92% being singletons, with the ten largest covering approximately 0.18%. This material consisted of unstimulated CD4+ T cells sorted from spleen or lymph node cells, taken before intestinal transplant. Every receptor here comes from a human donor who received an intestinal transplant.

V is TRBV28 and J is TRBJ2-1, with TRBD2 identical over 8 bases. The junction had 6 bases not matched to a gene; V was cut back by 1 base and J by 4 bases. This CDR3 contains 16 residues. The germline V gene has CDR1 MDHEN and CDR2 SYDVKM. The CDR3 DNA reads as TGTGCCAGCAGTTTATATGGTAGCGGGGCATACAATGAGCAGTTCTTC. The encoded protein is CASSLYGSGAYNEQFF.

This chain connects TRBV30 to TRBJ2-1, with 14 bases matching TRBD2. The germline gives CDR1 GTSNPN, CDR2 SVGIG (reference sequence). Losses at the gene ends were 7 bases for V and 4 bases for J; bases not matched to a gene: 9. CDR3 length: 16 residues. The CDR3 sequence is CASGGRLAGGYNEQFF. The CDR3, as DNA: TGTGCCTCGGGCGGGAGACTAGCGGGGGGGTACAATGAGCAGTTCTTC. Based on the CDR3 plus reference TRBV30 and TRBJ2-1, the full variable domain is SQTIHQWPATLVQPVGSPLSLECTVEGTSNPNLYWYRQAAGRGLQLLFYSVGIGQISSEVPQNLSASRPQDRQFILSSKKLLLSDSGFYLCASGGRLAGGYNEQFFGPGTRLTVL.

The chain is built from TRBV6-6 and TRBJ2-3, with D possibly matching TRBD2 (6 bases). The CDR3 is 14 amino acids. Between the trimmed V and J ends, which lost 5 bases and 1 base, there was a span of 10 bases. CDR1 and CDR2 from the germline V gene are MNHNY and SVGAGI (reference sequence). The DNA of the CDR3 is TGTGCCAGCAGTCCCCGACTAGGCACAGATACGCAGTATTTT. Protein: CASSPRLGTDTQYF.

The chain employs TRBV5-6 and TRBJ2-7, with 7 bases fitting TRBD1. The V and J ends lost 2 bases and 2 bases, in that order; junction bases with no gene match: 7. Germline V gene data show CDR1 as SGHDT and CDR2 as YYEEEE. CDR3 length: 15 residues. The CDR3 DNA sequence: TGTGCCAGCAGCTTAACAGGGGCCCTAGCCTACGAGCAGTACTTC. This translates into CASSLTGALAYEQYF.

V is TRBV29-1 and J is TRBJ2-1; possible D gene TRBD1, 8 bases. This CDR3 is 14 amino acids long. Germline V CDR1 and CDR2: SQVTM, ANQGSEA. V gave up 7 bases and J gave up 1 base, with 14 bases separating them. CDR3 nucleotide sequence: TGCAGCGCCGAGCGGGACAGGTCCTACAATGAGCAGTTCTTC. This codes for CSAERDRSYNEQFF.

This chain uses TRBV19 with TRBJ1-3; a possible D gene is TRBD1 (6 bases). Trimming removed 7 bases from V and 1 base from J, with 8 bases in between. The length of the CDR3 is 13 residues. Germline V gene sequence: CDR1 LNHDA, CDR2 SQIVND (reference sequence). The DNA for the CDR3 is TGTGCCAGTACCACAGGGTCTGGAAACACCATATATTTT. The encoded protein is CASTTGSGNTIYF. Filled out from reference TRBV19 and TRBJ1-3, the complete variable domain reads DGGITQSPKYLFRKEGQNVTLSCEQNLNHDAMYWYRQDPGQGLRLIYYSQIVNDFQKGDIAEGYSVSREKKESFPLTVTSAQKNPTAFYLCASTTGSGNTIYFGEGSWLTVV.

This clone was recorded once. The chain couples TRBV6-6 to TRBJ1-2; D is possibly TRBD1 (6 bases). V gave up 6 bases and J gave up 8 bases, with 16 bases separating them. This CDR3 region has 13 residues. Germline V gene lookup returns CDR1 MNHNY and CDR2 SVGAGI (reference sequence). In DNA form, the CDR3 reads TGTGCCAGCAGGCAGGGGCAGGTTCAGGGCTACACCTTC. This codes for CASRQGQVQGYTF.

Concerning this clone: This CDR3 is also generated by other DNA sequences in the sample. The V call is TRBV5-1, the J call TRBJ1-2; 7 positions agree with TRBD1. This CDR3 is 14 amino acids long. V trimming: 0 bases; J trimming: 5 bases; junction bases outside the gene matches: 4. Germline-derived CDR1 and CDR2 are SGHRS and YFSETQ. In DNA form, the CDR3 reads TGCGCCAGCAGCTTGGAGACAGGGAGGTATGGCTACACCTTC. Its protein product is CASSLETGRYGYTF.

The gene calls are TRBV30 and TRBJ2-1; 9 bases align to TRBD2. The germline CDR1 and CDR2 sequences are GTSNPN and SVGIG (reference sequence). CDR3 length: 17 amino acids. V lost 2 bases, J lost 4 bases, and 12 bases stayed unmatched. The DNA for the CDR3 is TGTGCCTGGAGTCGATACTATAGCGGGAGTGGGTACAATGAGCAGTTCTTC. Amino acid sequence: CAWSRYYSGSGYNEQFF.

The V and J genes are TRBV19 and TRBJ2-1, with 9 bases identical to TRBD2. From germline, CDR1 is LNHDA and CDR2 SQIVND (reference sequence). There are 17 residues in the CDR3. V lost 4 bases and J lost 5; bases outside the gene matches: 12. The CDR3 nucleotides are TGTGCCAGTAGTAAGGGGGTTGGCGGGAGGGCGAACAATGAGCAGTTCTTC. It is translated as CASSKGVGGRANNEQFF.

The chain joins TRBV19 to TRBJ1-1; a possible D gene is TRBD1 (6 bases). This CDR3 contains 13 residues. The V and J ends lost 6 bases and 0 bases respectively, with 8 bases between them. Germline CDR1 is LNHDA and CDR2 is SQIVND (reference sequence). The CDR3 nucleotides read TGTGCCAGTAGATGGGGGCTGAACACTGAAGCTTTCTTT. Translating it yields CASRWGLNTEAFF.

V and J are TRBV6-7 and TRBJ2-7, with a weak D call TRBD2 (5 bases). TRBV6-7 is an ORF for which the function is uncertain. V lost 7 bases, J lost 2 bases, and 18 bases lay in between. This CDR3 is built from 15 residues. This chain's CDR3 is CASTRTSELTYEQYF. The CDR3 nucleotides read TGTGCCAGCACACGGACTTCTGAACTAACCTACGAGCAGTACTTC.

The chain recombines TRBV18 with TRBJ2-3, with 10 bases fitting TRBD2. The trim removed 3 bases at V and 0 bases at J, leaving 0 bases unmatched. The length of the CDR3 is 15 residues. CDR1 and CDR2 (germline): KGHSH, LQKENI. The CDR3 coding sequence is TGTGCCAGCTCACCGACTAGCGGGAGCACAGATACGCAGTATTTT. This gives the protein CASSPTSGSTDTQYF.

The J gene is TRBJ2-7, the V gene TRBV6-1; 11 bases align to TRBD1. The CDR3 length is 18 residues. Trimming at V came to 2 bases and at J to 0 bases, leaving 9 bases not matched to a gene. Germline CDR1 and CDR2: MNHNS and SASEGT. CDR3 protein: CASSEHSGDRGASYEQYF. CDR3 nucleotide sequence: TGTGCCAGCAGTGAACATTCTGGGGACAGGGGGGCCTCCTACGAGCAGTACTTC.

This clone turned up a few times. This chain joins TRBV2 and TRBJ1-1, with no clear D. The CDR3 spans 11 residues. V dropped 5 bases and J dropped 7 bases, with 8 bases sitting between them. Germline V gene sequence: CDR1 SNHLY, CDR2 FYNNEI. The CDR3 protein is CASSPPGEAFF. For the CDR3, the DNA is TGTGCCAGCAGTCCCCCCGGTGAAGCTTTCTTT.

The J gene is TRBJ1-2, the V gene TRBV10-3, with D unresolved. Germline CDR1 reads ENHRY; CDR2 reads SYGVKD. The CDR3 length is 12 residues. V was pared by 6 bases and J by 4 bases, with 9 bases between. CDR3 nucleotides: TGTGCCATCAGGGACTCCTCCTATGGCTACACCTTC. Its translation is CAIRDSSYGYTF.

This sequence joins TRBV28 and TRBJ1-2; tentatively, D is TRBD1 (6 bases). V lost 3 bases and J lost 5, with 13 bases in between. Germline values: CDR1 MDHEN, CDR2 SYDVKM. The CDR3 length is 14 residues. The CDR3 nucleotides are TGTGCCAGCAGTTTGGGGGGGGCTGGGTATGGCTACACCTTC. Protein: CASSLGGAGYGYTF.

The chain is built from TRBV10-3 and TRBJ2-7; unclear D gene. The CDR3 totals 17 residues. Germline V lookup: CDR1 ENHRY, CDR2 SYGVKD. V was pared by 2 bases and J by 1 base, with 18 bases between. The CDR3 sequence is CAISEHGDSRRSYEQYF. CDR3 bases: TGTGCCATCAGTGAGCACGGCGATAGCAGACGATCCTACGAGCAGTACTTC.

The V and J genes are TRBV15 and TRBJ2-7; D not resolved. Trimming removed 3 bases at V and 6 bases at J, with 12 bases between. The germline CDR1 and CDR2 sequences are LNHNV and YYDKDF (reference sequence). The CDR3 totals 13 residues. DNA for the CDR3: TGTGCCACCAGCAGGAAGCGCTATGGCGAGCAGTACTTC. Its translation: CATSRKRYGEQYF. Looking up the rest from reference TRBV15 and TRBJ2-7 gives the full variable domain: DAMVIQNPRYQVTQFGKPVTLSCSQTLNHNVMYWYQQKSSQAPKLLFHYYDKDFNNEADTPDNFQSRRPNTSFCFLDIRSPGLGDTAMYLCATSRKRYGEQYFGPGTRLTVT.

CDR3 region: CASTPPGIRSYEQYF. In DNA, the CDR3 is TGTGCCAGCACCCCCCCCGGGATTCGCTCCTACGAGCAGTACTTC. The chain employs TRBV7-9 and TRBJ2-7; possibly TRBD2 for D (5 bases). Germline CDR1 and CDR2: SEHNR and FQNEAQ (reference sequence). The CDR3 consists of 15 residues. Trimming took off 7 bases at V and 0 bases at J, with 16 bases between the two ends.

The chain recombines TRBV28 with TRBJ2-3; D unclear. The germline V and J ends were trimmed by 8 bases and 2 bases, with 14 bases remaining between them. Germline-derived CDR1 and CDR2 are MDHEN and SYDVKM. This CDR3 contains 14 residues. The CDR3 DNA reads TGTGCCAGCCAATCCCCCATCCCCACAGATACGCAGTATTTT. This sequence encodes CASQSPIPTDTQYF. Using reference TRBV28 and TRBJ2-3 for the parts outside the CDR3, the full variable domain is DVKVTQSSRYLVKRTGEKVFLECVQDMDHENMFWYRQDPGLGLRLIYFSYDVKMKEKGDIPEGYSVSREKKERFSLILESASTNQTSMYLCASQSPIPTDTQYFGPGTRLTVL.

V usage is TRBV27 and J usage is TRBJ1-2; no firm D call. The CDR3 runs to 14 residues. CDR1 is MNHEY, CDR2 SMNVEV, per germline (reference sequence). Trimming removed 3 bases at V and 4 bases at J, with 12 bases between. CDR3 protein: CASSFGRDVYGYTF. DNA of the CDR3: TGTGCCAGCAGTTTCGGACGGGATGTCTATGGCTACACCTTC.